The clone carrying this T cell receptor (beta chain) has a single count. What it recognizes is unknown. This specimen belongs to a study of cytomegalovirus exposure and HLA in healthy donors. Study-wide findings and caveats: Cytomegalovirus-associated status was assigned to about 160 TCR beta chains. In vitro work confirmed that three CMV-associated chains recognize CMV antigens. In a later analysis, an Asian-associated ancestry cluster reportedly showed fewer N-insertions than the approximately 610-donor mean.

The PCR ran on 60 Vbeta and 13 Jbeta primers. Under the authors' procedure: About 10 million of 80 million or so unique TCR beta chains were shared, per a later count. Produced via immunoSEQ multiplex PCR; TCRdb's table is partial and in-frame only. V, J and clone size were drawn from that table, and D and trimming were deduced from the DNA. The table has approximately 200,000 clones, 70% to 85% seen once. The CDR3 consists of 16 residues. Germline lookup yields CDR1 LNHNV and CDR2 YYDKDF (reference sequence). V lost 3 bases to trimming and J lost 4 bases; unmatched junction nucleotides: 5. The V gene is TRBV15, the J gene TRBJ2-2, with 10 bases lining up with TRBD1. The receptor was derived from a boy aged 2-9 years in good health and CMV-seronegative. Sample: PBMCs. The CDR3 sequence: CATSSRDRGGTGELFF. CDR3 DNA: TGTGCCACCAGCAGCCGGGACAGGGGAGGCACCGGGGAGCTGTTTTTT.